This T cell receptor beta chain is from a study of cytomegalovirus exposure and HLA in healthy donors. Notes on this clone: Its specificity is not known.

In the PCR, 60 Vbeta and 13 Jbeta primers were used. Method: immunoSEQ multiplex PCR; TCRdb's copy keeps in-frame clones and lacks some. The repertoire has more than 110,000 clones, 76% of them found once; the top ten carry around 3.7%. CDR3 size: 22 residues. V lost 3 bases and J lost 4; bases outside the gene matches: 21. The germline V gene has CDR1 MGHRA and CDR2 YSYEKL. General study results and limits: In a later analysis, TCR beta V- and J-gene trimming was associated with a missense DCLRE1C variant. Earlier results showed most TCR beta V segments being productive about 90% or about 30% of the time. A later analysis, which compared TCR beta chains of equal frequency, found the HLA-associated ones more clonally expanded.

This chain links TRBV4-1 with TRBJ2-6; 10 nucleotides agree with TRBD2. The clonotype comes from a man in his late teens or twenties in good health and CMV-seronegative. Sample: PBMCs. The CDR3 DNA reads TGCGCCAGCAGCCACCCCCAAGGGCTAGCGGGAGACTTAGCCCCCGGGGCCAACGTCCTGACTTTC. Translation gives CASSHPQGLAGDLAPGANVLTF.